This is a list of T cell receptor beta chains from one sample in a study of T cells in Graves' hyperthyroidism and ophthalmopathy. TCRdb recomputed calls from the multiplex PCR reads with MiXCR, one row per CDR3 protein. Of a few hundred thousand distinct CDR3 sequences listed, 17% are singletons. Sequencing was carried out using blood. Every receptor here comes from a young woman with Graves' ophthalmopathy. Each CDR3 is given with its conserved first and last residue. The order of the fields is D gene, clone size, J gene, V gene, CDR3 protein, CDR3 DNA. A D gene is named only where the DNA matches it firmly. Only part of the rows carry a size: once, few, many, or a class if the clone is expanded.

d_gene: TRBD1
abundance: many
j_gene: TRBJ1-5
v_gene: TRBV3-1
CDR3aa: CASSPDRGLRAQHF
CDR3nt: TGTGCCAGCAGCCCGGACAGGGGGCTTCGGGCCCAGCATTTT

d_gene: NA
abundance: few
j_gene: TRBJ2-1
v_gene: TRBV7-9
CDR3aa: CASSLEGTGFLNEQFF
CDR3nt: TGTGCCAGCAGCTTAGAGGGCACAGGGTTTTTGAATGAGCAGTTCTTC

d_gene: NA
abundance: NA
j_gene: TRBJ2-1
v_gene: TRBV6-5
CDR3aa: CASSCSVGEQLDEQFF
CDR3nt: TGTGCCAGCAGTTGCTCCGTGGGGGAGCAACTTGATGAGCAGTTCTTC

d_gene: NA
abundance: many
j_gene: TRBJ1-1
v_gene: TRBV5-1
CDR3aa: CASSLEGLGGTNTEAFF
CDR3nt: TGCGCCAGCAGCTTGGAGGGGTTGGGAGGGACGAACACTGAAGCTTTCTTT

d_gene: NA
abundance: NA
j_gene: TRBJ2-7
v_gene: TRBV3-1
CDR3aa: CASSAFTGYGEQYF
CDR3nt: TGTGCCAGCAGCGCATTCACGGGGTACGGCGAGCAGTACTTC

d_gene: NA
abundance: many
j_gene: TRBJ2-2
v_gene: TRBV12-3/TRBV12-4
CDR3aa: CASSFPPGAANTGELFF
CDR3nt: TGTGCCAGCAGTTTCCCCCCGGGAGCGGCCAACACCGGGGAGCTGTTTTTT

d_gene: NA
abundance: many
j_gene: TRBJ1-2
v_gene: TRBV30
CDR3aa: CAWSVSQAYGYTF
CDR3nt: TGTGCCTGGAGTGTATCACAGGCCTATGGCTACACCTTC

d_gene: TRBD1
abundance: many
j_gene: TRBJ2-7
v_gene: TRBV28
CDR3aa: CASSFGTGPYEQYF
CDR3nt: TGTGCCAGCAGTTTTGGGACAGGGCCCTACGAGCAGTACTTC

d_gene: TRBD2
abundance: many
j_gene: TRBJ2-1
v_gene: TRBV6-1
CDR3aa: CASNLAGGRYNEQFF
CDR3nt: TGTGCCAGCAACCTAGCGGGAGGAAGGTACAATGAGCAGTTCTTC

d_gene: NA
abundance: many
j_gene: TRBJ1-5
v_gene: TRBV18
CDR3aa: CASSPQVNQPQHF
CDR3nt: TGTGCCAGCTCACCCCAGGTTAATCAGCCCCAGCATTTT

d_gene: TRBD1
abundance: many
j_gene: TRBJ1-2
v_gene: TRBV2
CDR3aa: CASRPQGADGYTF
CDR3nt: TGTGCCAGCAGACCACAGGGGGCAGATGGCTACACCTTC

d_gene: NA
abundance: NA
j_gene: TRBJ2-7
v_gene: TRBV7-8
CDR3aa: CASSLDSKSIMEQYF
CDR3nt: TGTGCCAGCAGCTTGGACAGTAAATCCATTATGGAGCAGTACTTC

d_gene: TRBD1
abundance: many
j_gene: TRBJ2-7
v_gene: TRBV2
CDR3aa: CASSFSGTGGQYF
CDR3nt: TGTGCCAGCAGTTTCTCAGGGACAGGAGGGCAGTACTTC

d_gene: NA
abundance: many
j_gene: TRBJ2-2
v_gene: TRBV28
CDR3aa: CASSFGLSGELFF
CDR3nt: TGTGCCAGCAGTTTCGGGTTATCCGGGGAGCTGTTTTTT

d_gene: TRBD1
abundance: NA
j_gene: TRBJ2-1
v_gene: TRBV4-2
CDR3aa: CASSQDLWTGGNEQFF
CDR3nt: TGTGCCAGCAGCCAAGATCTTTGGACAGGGGGCAATGAGCAGTTCTTC

d_gene: NA
abundance: many
j_gene: TRBJ2-1
v_gene: TRBV5-1
CDR3aa: CASRDLDAGSSYNEQFF
CDR3nt: TGCGCCAGCAGGGACCTCGACGCGGGGTCATCCTACAATGAGCAGTTCTTC

d_gene: NA
abundance: few
j_gene: TRBJ2-3
v_gene: TRBV5-1
CDR3aa: CANSRDGSSTDTQYF
CDR3nt: TGCGCCAACAGCCGGGACGGGAGTTCCACAGATACGCAGTATTTT

d_gene: TRBD1
abundance: few
j_gene: TRBJ1-1
v_gene: TRBV19
CDR3aa: CASFGQVNTEAFF
CDR3nt: TGTGCCAGTTTCGGACAGGTGAACACTGAAGCTTTCTTT

d_gene: TRBD2
abundance: many
j_gene: TRBJ2-7
v_gene: TRBV3-1
CDR3aa: CASSPLGLAPYEQYF
CDR3nt: TGTGCCAGCAGCCCCCTCGGACTAGCCCCCTACGAGCAGTACTTC

d_gene: NA
abundance: NA
j_gene: TRBJ1-6
v_gene: TRBV7-6
CDR3aa: CASSHPDSPLHF
CDR3nt: TGTGCCAGCAGCCACCCTGATTCACCCCTCCACTTT

d_gene: TRBD2
abundance: NA
j_gene: TRBJ2-3
v_gene: TRBV7-3
CDR3aa: CASSLFGGGAAADTQYF
CDR3nt: TGTGCCAGCAGCCTTTTTGGCGGGGGGGCCGCGGCAGATACGCAGTATTTT

d_gene: TRBD1
abundance: NA
j_gene: TRBJ2-7
v_gene: TRBV6-1
CDR3aa: CASSEDETGGYEQYF
CDR3nt: TGTGCCAGCAGTGAAGACGAGACAGGGGGCTACGAGCAGTACTTC

d_gene: NA
abundance: many
j_gene: TRBJ2-3
v_gene: TRBV27
CDR3aa: CPQGRDTDTQYF
CDR3nt: TGTCCCCAGGGGCGTGACACAGATACGCAGTATTTT

d_gene: TRBD2
abundance: many
j_gene: TRBJ2-7
v_gene: TRBV6-1
CDR3aa: CASSKGRTRSYEQYF
CDR3nt: TGTGCCAGCAGCAAGGGACGGACTAGGTCCTACGAGCAGTACTTC

d_gene: NA
abundance: few
j_gene: TRBJ1-5
v_gene: TRBV9
CDR3aa: CASSLGGRDGQPQHF
CDR3nt: TGTGCCAGCAGCCTTGGGGGGAGGGACGGTCAGCCCCAGCATTTT

d_gene: NA
abundance: NA
j_gene: TRBJ2-5
v_gene: TRBV12-3/TRBV12-4
CDR3aa: CASSLAIGGQETQYF
CDR3nt: TGTGCCAGCAGTTTAGCTATTGGGGGCCAAGAGACCCAGTACTTC

d_gene: TRBD1
abundance: NA
j_gene: TRBJ1-6
v_gene: TRBV7-9
CDR3aa: CASSYGQGSSLHF
CDR3nt: TGTGCCAGCAGCTACGGACAGGGGAGTTCCCTCCACTTT

d_gene: NA
abundance: few
j_gene: TRBJ1-6
v_gene: TRBV28
CDR3aa: CASSSEVGYNSPLHF
CDR3nt: TGTGCCAGCAGTTCCGAAGTGGGGTATAATTCACCCCTCCACTTT

d_gene: NA
abundance: many
j_gene: TRBJ2-7
v_gene: TRBV7-2
CDR3aa: CASSPPAEYEQYF
CDR3nt: TGTGCCAGCAGCCCCCCCGCCGAGTACGAGCAGTACTTC

d_gene: TRBD1
abundance: many
j_gene: TRBJ2-7
v_gene: TRBV7-9
CDR3aa: CASSSPDRIYEQYF
CDR3nt: TGTGCCAGCAGCTCACCGGACAGGATCTACGAGCAGTACTTC

d_gene: NA
abundance: few
j_gene: TRBJ2-2
v_gene: TRBV10-1
CDR3aa: CASSHTNTGELFF
CDR3nt: TGCGCCAGCAGTCATACCAACACCGGGGAGCTGTTTTTT

d_gene: NA
abundance: many
j_gene: TRBJ2-1
v_gene: TRBV2
CDR3aa: CASQYLVSYNEQFF
CDR3nt: TGTGCCAGCCAATACCTTGTTTCCTACAATGAGCAGTTCTTC

d_gene: TRBD1
abundance: many
j_gene: TRBJ1-1
v_gene: TRBV12-3/TRBV12-4
CDR3aa: CASRSTGVEAFF
CDR3nt: TGTGCCAGCAGGTCGACAGGGGTTGAAGCTTTCTTT

d_gene: NA
abundance: many
j_gene: TRBJ1-1
v_gene: TRBV6-7
CDR3aa: CASSSRALRTEAFF
CDR3nt: TGTGCCAGCAGTTCCAGGGCCTTGAGGACTGAAGCTTTCTTT

d_gene: NA
abundance: few
j_gene: TRBJ2-7
v_gene: TRBV7-8
CDR3aa: CASSRLVRHYEQYF
CDR3nt: TGTGCCAGCAGCCGGTTGGTGCGACACTACGAGCAGTACTTC

d_gene: NA
abundance: NA
j_gene: TRBJ2-2
v_gene: TRBV5-1
CDR3aa: CASSNTGTVVGELFF
CDR3nt: TGCGCCAGCAGCAACACAGGTACCGTGGTCGGGGAGCTGTTTTTT

d_gene: NA
abundance: NA
j_gene: TRBJ1-4
v_gene: TRBV6-2/TRBV6-3
CDR3aa: CASSDRRAGTNEKLFF
CDR3nt: TGTGCCAGCAGTGACCGGAGGGCGGGCACTAATGAAAAACTGTTTTTT

d_gene: TRBD1
abundance: NA
j_gene: TRBJ1-3
v_gene: TRBV5-8
CDR3aa: CASSEGTGASGNTIYF
CDR3nt: TGTGCCAGCAGTGAAGGGACAGGAGCCTCTGGAAACACCATATATTTT

d_gene: NA
abundance: few
j_gene: TRBJ1-5
v_gene: TRBV6-2/TRBV6-3
CDR3aa: CASSPYRAGADQPQHF
CDR3nt: TGTGCCAGCTCCCCCTACCGGGCAGGGGCGGATCAGCCCCAGCATTTT

d_gene: NA
abundance: many
j_gene: TRBJ2-7
v_gene: TRBV12-3/TRBV12-4
CDR3aa: CASSPQGWSYEQYF
CDR3nt: TGTGCCAGCAGCCCCCAGGGTTGGTCCTACGAGCAGTACTTC

d_gene: TRBD1
abundance: many
j_gene: TRBJ1-1
v_gene: TRBV19
CDR3aa: CASSRGQGSGEAFF
CDR3nt: TGTGCCAGTAGTAGAGGACAGGGCAGCGGTGAAGCTTTCTTT

d_gene: TRBD1
abundance: NA
j_gene: TRBJ2-1
v_gene: TRBV19
CDR3aa: CASSITGQGDDNEQFF
CDR3nt: TGTGCCAGTAGTATAACGGGACAGGGGGATGACAATGAGCAGTTCTTC

d_gene: TRBD2
abundance: NA
j_gene: TRBJ2-3
v_gene: TRBV7-9
CDR3aa: CASSLESGGVHLPIDTQYF
CDR3nt: TGTGCCAGCAGCTTAGAAAGCGGGGGCGTCCATTTACCCATAGATACGCAGTATTTT

d_gene: NA
abundance: many
j_gene: TRBJ2-7
v_gene: TRBV28
CDR3aa: CASSPGAEQYF
CDR3nt: TGTGCCAGCAGCCCGGGGGCAGAGCAGTACTTC

d_gene: NA
abundance: NA
j_gene: TRBJ1-4
v_gene: TRBV27
CDR3aa: CASGGENEKLFF
CDR3nt: TGTGCCAGCGGGGGCGAAAATGAAAAACTGTTTTTT

d_gene: TRBD2
abundance: NA
j_gene: TRBJ2-1
v_gene: TRBV7-6
CDR3aa: CASSLKGSGGSYNEQFF
CDR3nt: TGTGCCAGCAGCTTAAAGGGATCGGGGGGCTCCTACAATGAGCAGTTCTTC

d_gene: NA
abundance: NA
j_gene: TRBJ2-7
v_gene: TRBV12-3/TRBV12-4
CDR3aa: CASNVGGDEQYF
CDR3nt: TGTGCCAGCAATGTGGGGGGCGATGAGCAGTACTTC

d_gene: NA
abundance: many
j_gene: TRBJ2-5
v_gene: TRBV27
CDR3aa: CASSPQDYIQETQYF
CDR3nt: TGTGCCAGCAGTCCCCAGGACTATATCCAAGAGACCCAGTACTTC

d_gene: TRBD1
abundance: NA
j_gene: TRBJ2-7
v_gene: TRBV12-3/TRBV12-4
CDR3aa: CASRGTGIHYEQYF
CDR3nt: TGTGCCAGCAGGGGGACAGGGATCCACTACGAGCAGTACTTC

d_gene: TRBD2
abundance: many
j_gene: TRBJ2-1
v_gene: TRBV6-1
CDR3aa: CASSESGLAGGRNEQFF
CDR3nt: TGTGCCAGCAGTGAATCGGGACTAGCGGGAGGGCGCAATGAGCAGTTCTTC

d_gene: TRBD1
abundance: NA
j_gene: TRBJ2-7
v_gene: TRBV10-3
CDR3aa: CAITGDSTYEQYF
CDR3nt: TGTGCCATCACCGGGGACAGCACCTACGAGCAGTACTTC

d_gene: NA
abundance: many
j_gene: TRBJ2-7
v_gene: TRBV5-1
CDR3aa: CASSLTSQGSSYEQYF
CDR3nt: TGCGCCAGCAGCTTAACGTCACAGGGAAGCTCCTACGAGCAGTACTTC

d_gene: NA
abundance: many
j_gene: TRBJ1-1
v_gene: TRBV12-3/TRBV12-4
CDR3aa: CASSLRSGRDTEAFF
CDR3nt: TGTGCCAGCAGTTTGCGAAGCGGGCGGGACACTGAAGCTTTCTTT

d_gene: TRBD2
abundance: NA
j_gene: TRBJ2-4
v_gene: TRBV4-2
CDR3aa: CASSQEAIGAGGDIQYF
CDR3nt: TGTGCCAGCAGCCAAGAAGCCATAGGAGCGGGGGGGGACATTCAGTACTTC

d_gene: TRBD1
abundance: NA
j_gene: TRBJ1-4
v_gene: TRBV7-9
CDR3aa: CASSGTGRNEKLFF
CDR3nt: TGTGCCAGCAGCGGGACAGGGCGGAACGAAAAACTGTTTTTT

d_gene: NA
abundance: NA
j_gene: TRBJ1-1
v_gene: TRBV25-1
CDR3aa: CASSEPPIGGMNTEAFF
CDR3nt: TGTGCCAGCAGTGAACCTCCGATTGGAGGAATGAACACTGAAGCTTTCTTT

d_gene: TRBD1
abundance: many
j_gene: TRBJ1-2
v_gene: TRBV6-1
CDR3aa: CASSPGQGAGGYTF
CDR3nt: TGTGCCAGCAGTCCGGGACAGGGGGCGGGAGGCTACACCTTC

d_gene: NA
abundance: many
j_gene: TRBJ2-3
v_gene: TRBV28
CDR3aa: CASRGYGTQYF
CDR3nt: TGTGCCAGCAGGGGGTACGGTACGCAGTATTTT

d_gene: NA
abundance: many
j_gene: TRBJ2-3
v_gene: TRBV7-9
CDR3aa: CASSDPGQPDTQYF
CDR3nt: TGTGCCAGCAGCGACCCGGGGCAACCAGATACGCAGTATTTT

d_gene: NA
abundance: many
j_gene: TRBJ1-5
v_gene: TRBV20-1
CDR3aa: CSAHEGRGQPQHF
CDR3nt: TGCAGCGCCCACGAGGGGCGCGGTCAGCCCCAGCATTTT